Shown below are 27 T cell receptor beta chains from a single sample sequenced in a study of long-term antiretroviral therapy in people with HIV. With survey level as its setting, the immunoSEQ assay was v3.0. Generated by immunoSEQ multiplex PCR, the TCRdb table keeps only in-frame clones and is missing some. The data contain tens of thousands of clones, around 77% of them singletons. Sequencing used unsorted PBMCs, obtained less than 1.8 years before starting antiretroviral therapy. Source of these receptors: a woman between 35 and 50 years old with HIV.

The chain combines TRBV18 with TRBJ2-2, with unresolved D. This CDR3 spans 17 amino acids. V dropped 4 bases and J dropped 5 bases, with 20 bases sitting between them. Germline assignment: CDR1 KGHSH and CDR2 LQKENI. Here the CDR3 DNA reads TGTGCCAGCTCACTTTCCAGACTCACTCTTAGGACCGGGGAGCTGTTTTTT. Translating gives CASSLSRLTLRTGELFF.

The genes are TRBV5-1 and TRBJ2-5, with 14 bases that match TRBD2. The CDR3 is made up of 18 amino acids. V gave up 1 base and J gave up 5 bases; unmatched junction bases: 10. Germline CDR1 and CDR2: SGHRS and YFSETQ. The DNA for the CDR3 is TGCGCCAGCAGCTTGCTGGGACTAGCGGGAGCTGGAGGCGAGACCCAGTACTTC. Translated: CASSLLGLAGAGGETQYF.

The V call is TRBV7-7, the J call TRBJ1-4; D gene uncertain. Germline CDR1 SSHAT, CDR2 FNYEAQ (reference sequence). Trimming cost V 3 bases and J 8 bases, with 10 bases left between them. The CDR3 has 13 residues. CDR3 loop: CASSFSGNEKLFF. The DNA of the CDR3 is TGTGCCAGCAGCTTCTCCGGGAACGAAAAACTGTTTTTT.

The rearrangement uses TRBV11-2 and TRBJ2-7; D gene unclear. The CDR3 consists of 14 residues. CDR1 and CDR2 from the germline V gene are SGHAT and FQNNGV. V was shortened by 0 bases and J by 5 bases, with 11 bases between the two germline ends. CDR3 DNA: TGTGCCAGCAGCTTAGAAGGCTGGGTCGACGAGCAGTACTTC. Encoded protein: CASSLEGWVDEQYF.

The gene calls are TRBV5-6 and TRBJ2-3, with 8 bases that match TRBD1. The V gene's germline CDR1 is SGHDT and CDR2 YYEEEE. After removal of 2 bases from V and 3 bases from J, the junction contained 5 bases not matched to a gene. The CDR3 runs 15 residues. The CDR3 here is CASSFSGGGTDTQYF. The CDR3, as DNA: TGTGCCAGCAGCTTCTCAGGGGGCGGGACAGATACGCAGTATTTT.

V is TRBV21-1 and J is TRBJ1-4. TRBV21-1 represents a pseudogene. The CDR3 covers 14 residues. CDR3 in amino acids: CASSGGQEAEKLFF. CDR3 nucleotide sequence: TGTGCCAGCAGCGGCGGGCAGGAGGCTGAAAAACTGTTTTTT.

The chain is built from TRBV21-1 and TRBJ1-5. TRBV21-1 corresponds to a pseudogene. This CDR3 is 15 amino acids long. The DNA of the CDR3 is TGTGCCAGCAGCAAAGGGCGGGGGAGCGATCAGCCCCAGCATTTT. It yields the protein CASSKGRGSDQPQHF.

The chain recombines TRBV18 with TRBJ1-4; 8 bases are a match to TRBD1. V gave up 3 bases and J gave up 8 bases; unmatched junction bases: 2. CDR3 length equals 13 residues. The germline V gene encodes CDR1 KGHSH and CDR2 LQKENI. DNA of the CDR3: TGTGCCAGCTCACCGCAGGGGGCGGAAAAACTGTTTTTT. This codes for CASSPQGAEKLFF.

V gene TRBV10-3 combines with J gene TRBJ2-2, with 10 positions matching TRBD1. Germline V CDR1 and CDR2: ENHRY, SYGVKD. CDR3 size: 17 residues. Trimming at V came to 7 bases and at J to 6 bases, leaving 14 bases not matched to a gene. The CDR3 spells CAITSTGGAGVAGELFF. The CDR3 coding sequence is TGTGCCATCACTTCGACAGGGGGCGCGGGAGTGGCCGGGGAGCTGTTTTTT.

CDR3 sequence reads: CASSRRRVTLAGAYEQYF. The DNA for the CDR3 is TGTGCCAGCAGCCGACGCCGGGTAACCCTAGCGGGAGCCTACGAGCAGTACTTC. The chain links TRBV5-6 to TRBJ2-7; TRBD2 agrees at 10 bases. V was pared by 4 bases and J by 2 bases, with 15 bases of the junction left unmatched. The CDR3 sequence is 18 residues long. From germline, CDR1 is SGHDT and CDR2 YYEEEE. The full variable domain, rest sourced from reference TRBV5-6 and TRBJ2-7, is DAGVTQSPTHLIKTRGQQVTLRCSPKSGHDTVSWYQQALGQGPQFIFQYYEEEERQRGNFPDRFSGHQFPNYSSELNVNALLLGDSALYLCASSRRRVTLAGAYEQYFGPGTRLTVT.

This clone was observed a handful of times. V usage is TRBV6-6 and J usage is TRBJ1-5; possibly TRBD1 for D (6 bases). Germline CDR1 is MNHNY and CDR2 is SVGAGI (reference sequence). V lost 3 bases, J lost 3 bases, and 9 bases lay in between. This CDR3 has 14 residues. In DNA form, the CDR3 reads TGTGCCAGCAGTTATGGACAGAACAATCAGCCCCAGCATTTT. This translates into CASSYGQNNQPQHF.

V gene TRBV2 combines with J gene TRBJ2-1; no clear D. Germline CDR1 is SNHLY and CDR2 is FYNNEI. The CDR3 length is 14 residues. V lost 2 bases and J 4 bases, leaving 9 bases between the germline ends. The CDR3 DNA reads as TGTGCCAGCAGTGAACGGTCAGTATACAATGAGCAGTTCTTC. Translating it yields CASSERSVYNEQFF. The full variable domain, rest sourced from reference TRBV2 and TRBJ2-1, is EPEVTQTPSHQVTQMGQEVILRCVPISNHLYFYWYRQILGQKVEFLVSFYNNEISEKSEIFDDQFSVERPDGSNFTLKIRSTKLEDSAMYFCASSERSVYNEQFFGPGTRLTVL.

J is TRBJ2-7 and V is TRBV12-5, with D possibly matching TRBD2 (6 bases). This CDR3 is built from 13 residues. V lost 3 bases and J lost 0, with 6 bases in between. Germline V gene sequence: CDR1 LGHNT, CDR2 FRNRAP. CDR3 in amino acids: CASGLAGSYEQYF. In DNA form, the CDR3 reads TGTGCTAGTGGTTTAGCGGGCTCCTACGAGCAGTACTTC.

This clone was found once. The V and J genes are TRBV7-9 and TRBJ1-2; 9 bases agree with TRBD1. Germline loops: CDR1 SEHNR, CDR2 FQNEAQ (reference sequence). The CDR3 contains 16 residues. V lost 0 bases and J lost 3; bases outside the gene matches: 5. CDR3 coding DNA: TGTGCCAGCAGCTTAGCACAGGGGGCAAATTACTATGGCTACACCTTC. This translates into CASSLAQGANYYGYTF.

The chain links TRBV4-2 to TRBJ2-7; TRBD2 agrees at 12 bases. There are 17 residues in the CDR3. V shed 4 bases and J 4 bases; nucleotides not matched to a gene: 11. Germline CDR1 is LGHNA and CDR2 is YNFKEQ. In nucleotides, the CDR3 is TGTGCCAGCAGCCGTTCGACTAGCGGGGGAGACCTTTACGAGCAGTACTTC. It is translated as CASSRSTSGGDLYEQYF.

The V and J genes are TRBV29-1 and TRBJ2-1; 9 bases are shared with TRBD1. V shed 0 bases, J shed 4 bases, and the junction held 7 bases outside the gene matches. The length of the CDR3 is 16 residues. Germline V gives CDR1 SQVTM, CDR2 ANQGSEA. The CDR3 loop reads CSVEDYDRGGYNEQFF. The CDR3 nucleotides are TGCAGCGTTGAAGACTATGACAGGGGGGGTTACAATGAGCAGTTCTTC.

V is TRBV2 and J is TRBJ2-1; D unclear. This CDR3 has 11 amino acids. Trimming took off 6 bases at V and 9 bases at J, with 9 bases between the two ends. Germline CDR1 reads SNHLY; CDR2 reads FYNNEI. The DNA for the CDR3 is TGTGCCAGCAGCCCCCTTAGTGAGCAGTTCTTC. Translating it yields CASSPLSEQFF.

The genes are TRBV4-3 and TRBJ1-1; TRBD1 is a possible D gene (6 bases). The CDR3 extends over 15 amino acids. Between the trimmed V and J ends, which lost 0 bases and 3 bases, there was a span of 11 bases. The germline CDR1 and CDR2 sequences are LGHNA and YSLEER. For the CDR3, the DNA is TGCGCCAGCAGCCAAGATGGGGGGGCGGACACTGAAGCTTTCTTT. Translation gives CASSQDGGADTEAFF.

This clone was recorded only once. The V gene is TRBV11-3, the J gene TRBJ1-2, with D unclear. Deletions cut 5 bases from V and 7 bases from J, with 14 bases between. CDR1 is SGHNT, CDR2 YENEEA, per germline. The CDR3 contains 13 residues. The CDR3 DNA reads TGTGCCAGCAGCGACCGACCCGCGGGTGGCTACACCTTC. Its translation is CASSDRPAGGYTF.

The rearrangement joins TRBV2 to TRBJ2-2, with TRBD2 identical over 8 bases. The germline V gene has CDR1 SNHLY and CDR2 FYNNEI. V lost 4 bases and J lost 4; bases outside the gene matches: 11. CDR3 length: 17 residues. This CDR3 reads CASSGPSGRGVTGELFF. Written as DNA, the CDR3 is TGTGCCAGCAGTGGGCCAAGCGGGAGAGGGGTCACCGGGGAGCTGTTTTTT.

The chain is built from TRBV27 and TRBJ2-6; weak D call: TRBD1 (6 bases). CDR1 and CDR2 (germline): MNHEY, SMNVEV (reference sequence). Trimming shortened V by 0 bases and J by 1 base, and 7 bases separated the two germline ends. CDR3 length equals 16 residues. The CDR3 sequence is CASSLSQGSGANVLTF. The CDR3 DNA sequence: TGTGCCAGCAGTTTATCGCAGGGGTCTGGGGCCAACGTCCTGACTTTC.

The chain couples TRBV14 to TRBJ2-5; no firm D call. V was shortened by 1 base and J by 7 bases, with 4 bases between the two germline ends. Germline V gene lookup returns CDR1 SGHDN and CDR2 FVKESK. The CDR3 has 11 residues. CDR3 in amino acids: CASSQGVTQYF. As DNA, the CDR3 is TGTGCCAGCAGCCAAGGTGTGACCCAGTACTTC. Full variable domain (missing parts from reference TRBV14 and TRBJ2-5): EAGVTQFPSHSVIEKGQTVTLRCDPISGHDNLYWYRRVMGKEIKFLLHFVKESKQDESGMPNNRFLAERTGGTYSTLKVQPAELEDSGVYFCASSQGVTQYFGPGTRLLVL.

CDR3: CASSPGTTLQETQYF. Written as DNA, the CDR3 is TGTGCCAGTAGTCCCGGGACTACCCTTCAAGAGACCCAGTACTTC. The chain employs TRBV19 and TRBJ2-5, with 7 positions matching TRBD2. The CDR3 is 15 residues long. The J segment lost 2 bases and the V segment lost 5 bases, leaving 8 bases of the junction unmatched. Germline assignment: CDR1 LNHDA and CDR2 SQIVND (reference sequence). The variable domain in full, with the rest retrieved from reference TRBV19 and TRBJ2-5, is DGGITQSPKYLFRKEGQNVTLSCEQNLNHDAMYWYRQDPGQGLRLIYYSQIVNDFQKGDIAEGYSVSREKKESFPLTVTSAQKNPTAFYLCASSPGTTLQETQYFGPGTRLLVL.

This clone occurred once. The rearrangement joins TRBV7-8 to TRBJ2-5, with 10 nucleotides matching TRBD1. V lost 6 bases to trimming and J lost 1 base; unmatched junction nucleotides: 5. From germline, CDR1 is SGHVS and CDR2 FQNEAQ. The CDR3 loop spans 15 amino acids. The CDR3 coding sequence is TGTGCCAGCAGGTTCGGACAGGGGGGCCAAGAGACCCAGTACTTC. The encoded protein is CASRFGQGGQETQYF.

The chain links TRBV2 to TRBJ2-3, with 13 bases aligning to TRBD2. Trimming at V came to 4 bases and at J to 10 bases, leaving 5 bases not matched to a gene. Germline-derived CDR1 and CDR2 are SNHLY and FYNNEI. The CDR3 is 14 residues long. CDR3 coding DNA: TGTGCCAGCAGTGGAGAGGGACTAGCGGGGTCGCAGTATTTT. Amino acids: CASSGEGLAGSQYF. The full variable domain, in which reference TRBV2 and TRBJ2-3 provide the parts outside the CDR3, is EPEVTQTPSHQVTQMGQEVILRCVPISNHLYFYWYRQILGQKVEFLVSFYNNEISEKSEIFDDQFSVERPDGSNFTLKIRSTKLEDSAMYFCASSGEGLAGSQYFGPGTRLTVL.

The chain employs TRBV6-1 and TRBJ2-3; no reliable D call. CDR1 and CDR2 from the germline V gene are MNHNS and SASEGT. CDR3 length equals 12 residues. The V and J ends lost 6 bases and 4 bases respectively, with 8 bases between them. The CDR3 DNA reads as TGTGCCAGCAGAGTTATAGCAGATACGCAGTATTTT. As protein: CASRVIADTQYF.

The CDR3 DNA reads as TGTGCCAGCAGTCCCGGGCGTCCCTCCTACGAGCAGTACTTC. Amino acids: CASSPGRPSYEQYF. The J gene is TRBJ2-7, the V gene TRBV4-2; no clear D gene. Germline V gene data show CDR1 as LGHNA and CDR2 as YNFKEQ. The V end was cut by 6 bases, the J end by 0 bases, with 12 bases between. This CDR3 has 14 residues.